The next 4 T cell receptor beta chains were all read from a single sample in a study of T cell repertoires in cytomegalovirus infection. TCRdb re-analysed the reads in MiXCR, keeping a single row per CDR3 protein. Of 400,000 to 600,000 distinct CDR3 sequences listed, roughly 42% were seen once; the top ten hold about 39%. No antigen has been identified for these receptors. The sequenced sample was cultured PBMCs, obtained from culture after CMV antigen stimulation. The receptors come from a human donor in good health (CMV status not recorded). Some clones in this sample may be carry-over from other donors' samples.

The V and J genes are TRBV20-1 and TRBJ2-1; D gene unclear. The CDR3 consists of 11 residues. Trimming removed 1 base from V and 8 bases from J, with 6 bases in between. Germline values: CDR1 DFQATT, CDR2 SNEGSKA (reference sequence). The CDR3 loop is CSARGVHEQFF. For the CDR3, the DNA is TGCAGTGCTAGAGGGGTACATGAGCAGTTCTTC.

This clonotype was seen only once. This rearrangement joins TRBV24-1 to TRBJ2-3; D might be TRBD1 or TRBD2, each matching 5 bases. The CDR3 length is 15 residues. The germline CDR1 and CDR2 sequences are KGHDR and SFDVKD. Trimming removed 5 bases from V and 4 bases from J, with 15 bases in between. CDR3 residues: CATSGGPNTADTQYF. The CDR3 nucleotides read TGTGCCACCAGTGGGGGACCAAATACCGCAGATACGCAGTATTTT.

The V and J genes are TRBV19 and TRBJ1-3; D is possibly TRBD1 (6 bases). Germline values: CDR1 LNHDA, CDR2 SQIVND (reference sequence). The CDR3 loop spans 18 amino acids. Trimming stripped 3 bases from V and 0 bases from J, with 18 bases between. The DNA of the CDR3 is TGTGCCAGTAGTATCTCGGCAGGAGGGGGTCTCTCTGGAAACACCATATATTTT. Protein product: CASSISAGGGLSGNTIYF.

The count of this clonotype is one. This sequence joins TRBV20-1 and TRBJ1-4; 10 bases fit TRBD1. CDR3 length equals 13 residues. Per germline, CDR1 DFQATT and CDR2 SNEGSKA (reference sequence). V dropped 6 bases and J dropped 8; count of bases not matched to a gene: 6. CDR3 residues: CSATDRGQEKLFF. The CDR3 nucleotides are TGCAGTGCCACCGACAGGGGGCAGGAAAAACTGTTTTTT.